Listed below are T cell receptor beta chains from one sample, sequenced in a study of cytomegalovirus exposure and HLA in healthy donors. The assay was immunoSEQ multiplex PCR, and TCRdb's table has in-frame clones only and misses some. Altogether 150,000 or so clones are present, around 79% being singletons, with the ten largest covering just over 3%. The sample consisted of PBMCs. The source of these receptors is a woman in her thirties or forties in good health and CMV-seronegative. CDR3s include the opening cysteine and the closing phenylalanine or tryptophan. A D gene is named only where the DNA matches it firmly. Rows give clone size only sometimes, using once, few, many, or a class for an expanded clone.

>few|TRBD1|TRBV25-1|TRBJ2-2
TGTGCCAGCAGCGGGACAGGGGAGACCGGGGAGCTGTTTTTT
CASSGTGETGELFF
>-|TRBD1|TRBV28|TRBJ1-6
TGTGCCAGCAGTCCCTGGACAGGGCGGCCCTATAATTCACCCCTCCACTTT
CASSPWTGRPYNSPLHF
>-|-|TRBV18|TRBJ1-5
TGTGCCAGCTCGAATAGAAATCAGCCCCAGCATTTT
CASSNRNQPQHF
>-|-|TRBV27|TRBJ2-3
TGTGCCAGCGGGTACAGTGGTGTAGATACGCAGTATTTT
CASGYSGVDTQYF
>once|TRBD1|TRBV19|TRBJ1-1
TGTGCCAGTAGGGCCTACAGGGGGATCACTGAAGCTTTCTTT
CASRAYRGITEAFF
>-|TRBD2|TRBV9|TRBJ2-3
TGTGCCAGCAGCGAGTGGTGGACTAGCGGGGCAGATACGCAGTATTTT
CASSEWWTSGADTQYF
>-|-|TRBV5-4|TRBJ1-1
TGTGCCAGCAGCTTGGGGGGGACTGAATCTTCCACTGAAGCTTTCTTT
CASSLGGTESSTEAFF
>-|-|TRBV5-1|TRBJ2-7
TGCGCCAGCAGCTTCTCCCACACCGGGACATTTTCCTACGAGCAGTACTTC
CASSFSHTGTFSYEQYF
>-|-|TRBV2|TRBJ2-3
TGTGCCAGCAGCGAACCGTTCACAGATACGCAGTATTTT
CASSEPFTDTQYF
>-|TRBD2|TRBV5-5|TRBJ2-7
TGTGCCAGCAGCTCAGGACTAGCGAGCAACTACGAGCAGTACTTC
CASSSGLASNYEQYF
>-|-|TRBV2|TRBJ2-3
TGTGCCAGCAGTGAATATGGGCAGGGGCTCTCAGATACGCAGTATTTT
CASSEYGQGLSDTQYF
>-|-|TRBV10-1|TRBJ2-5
TGCGCCAGCAGCAGGCCAGGGGAGACCCAGTACTTC
CASSRPGETQYF
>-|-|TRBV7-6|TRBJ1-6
TGTGCCAGCAGCTTAGATGGACTAGGTTTTTCACCCCTCCACTTT
CASSLDGLGFSPLHF
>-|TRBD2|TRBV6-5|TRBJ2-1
TGTGCCAGCAGTTACGGGCTAGCGGGGTACAATGAGCAGTTCTTC
CASSYGLAGYNEQFF
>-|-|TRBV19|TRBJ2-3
TGTGCCAGTAGTCTTAGCTCTAGGGGATCCGGCACAGATACGCAGTATTTT
CASSLSSRGSGTDTQYF
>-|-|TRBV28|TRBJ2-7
TGTGCCAGCAGTTTGACAGAGCCCTACGAGCAGTACTTC
CASSLTEPYEQYF
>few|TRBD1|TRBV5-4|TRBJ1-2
TGTGCCAGCAGCATAAACAGGGGAGTAGGGTCCTATGGCTACACCTTC
CASSINRGVGSYGYTF
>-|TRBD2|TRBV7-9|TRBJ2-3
TGTGCCAGCAGCTTAGTACTAGCGGGTCGGGATACGCAGTATTTT
CASSLVLAGRDTQYF
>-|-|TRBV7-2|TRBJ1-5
TGTGCCAGCAGCTTAGCTGGCAGCAATCAGCCCCAGCATTTT
CASSLAGSNQPQHF
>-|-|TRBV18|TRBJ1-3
TGTGCCAGCTCACCAGCGCTAGCTTCTGGAAACACCATATATTTT
CASSPALASGNTIYF
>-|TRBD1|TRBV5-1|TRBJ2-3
TGCGCCAGCAGCTTGCCTTTGACAGGGGGCTTTGCAGATACGCAGTATTTT
CASSLPLTGGFADTQYF
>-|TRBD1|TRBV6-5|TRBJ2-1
TGTGCCAGCACCAGTTCCGGGACAGGGGCTCATGAGCAGTTCTTC
CASTSSGTGAHEQFF
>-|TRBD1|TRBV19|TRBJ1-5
TGTGCCAGTAGATCACACACCGACAGGGGCGGCAATCAGCCCCAGCATTTT
CASRSHTDRGGNQPQHF
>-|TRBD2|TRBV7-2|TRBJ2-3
TGTGCCAGCAGCCAACGGGGGGGCACAGATACGCAGTATTTT
CASSQRGGTDTQYF
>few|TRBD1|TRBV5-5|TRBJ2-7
TGTGCCAGCAGCTTGGTCCTCGGGACAGGGGGCTACGAGCAGTACTTC
CASSLVLGTGGYEQYF
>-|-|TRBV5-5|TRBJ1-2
TGTGCCAGCAGCTCCAGGACAGCGGAAGTCTATGGCTACACCTTC
CASSSRTAEVYGYTF
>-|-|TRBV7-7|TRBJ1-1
TGTGCCAGCAGCACAAACAAGAACACTGAAGCTTTCTTT
CASSTNKNTEAFF
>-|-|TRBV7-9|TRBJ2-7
TGTGCCAGCAGCCTAACCTCCTACGAGCAGTACTTC
CASSLTSYEQYF